This is a list of T cell receptor beta chains from one sample in a study of cytomegalovirus exposure and HLA in healthy donors. Method: immunoSEQ multiplex PCR; TCRdb's copy keeps in-frame clones and lacks some. The table has 110,000 to 150,000 clones, approximately 84% seen once; the top ten hold 9% to 10%. The sequenced sample consisted of PBMCs. These receptors originate from a woman aged 60-75 years in good health and CMV-seropositive. Both conserved end residues are part of each CDR3. D genes are given only for firm matches. A clone size is listed for some rows: how often the clone was seen (once, few, many), or a class if it is expanded.

>TRBV5-1|13|-|TRBJ2-7|TRBD1
CASSAGTGYEQYF
TGCGCCAGCAGCGCAGGGACAGGTTACGAGCAGTACTTC
>TRBV28|14|-|TRBJ2-7|-
CASSLARAAYEQYF
TGTGCCAGCAGTTTGGCCAGGGCTGCCTACGAGCAGTACTTC
>TRBV7-9|17|-|TRBJ1-1|TRBD1
CASSAPGQGPSNTEAFF
TGTGCCAGCAGCGCACCGGGACAGGGCCCATCGAACACTGAAGCTTTCTTT
>TRBV28|13|-|TRBJ1-2|-
CASSLVQGYGYTF
TGTGCCAGCAGTTTAGTTCAGGGTTACGGCTACACCTTC
>TRBV9|13|-|TRBJ2-7|-
CASSTRDIDEQYF
TGTGCCAGCAGCACCCGGGACATTGACGAGCAGTACTTC
>TRBV25-1|15|-|TRBJ2-5|TRBD2
CASSRLPGGEETQYF
TGTGCCAGCAGTCGCCTCCCGGGGGGAGAAGAGACCCAGTACTTC
>TRBV7-2|15|-|TRBJ2-3|-
CASSSTGLGTDTQYF
TGTGCCAGCAGCTCAACAGGTCTCGGAACAGATACGCAGTATTTT
>TRBV7-9|18|-|TRBJ1-3|-
CASRDWTDLTSSGNTIYF
TGTGCCAGCAGGGACTGGACAGATCTGACTTCCTCTGGAAACACCATATATTTT
>TRBV27|16|-|TRBJ1-1|TRBD1
CASSTGQGAVGTEAFF
TGTGCCAGCAGTACGGGACAGGGGGCGGTTGGGACTGAAGCTTTCTTT
>TRBV19|14|-|TRBJ2-1|-
CASSIGGPSPEQFF
TGTGCCAGTAGTATAGGGGGCCCAAGCCCGGAGCAGTTCTTC
>TRBV28|15|-|TRBJ2-7|TRBD1
CASSSLLTGIYEQYF
TGTGCCAGCAGTTCTCTCTTGACAGGGATCTACGAGCAGTACTTC
>TRBV5-4|16|-|TRBJ2-3|-
CASSPGQGTRTDTQYF
TGTGCCAGCAGTCCGGGTCAGGGAACGAGGACAGATACGCAGTATTTT
>TRBV5-1|15|-|TRBJ1-4|-
CASSGTLGVGEKLFF
TGCGCCAGCAGCGGAACCCTAGGGGTCGGGGAAAAACTGTTTTTT
>TRBV4-3|15|-|TRBJ1-2|TRBD1
CASSQESGGNYGYTF
TGCGCCAGCAGCCAGGAGTCAGGGGGCAACTATGGCTACACCTTC
>TRBV30|13|-|TRBJ1-1|-
CAWSVRGGRMAFF
TGTGCCTGGAGTGTAAGGGGGGGGCGAATGGCTTTCTTT
>TRBV10-3|19|-|TRBJ2-6|-
CAISGAPGREGSGANVLTF
TGTGCCATCAGTGGGGCCCCCGGGCGGGAAGGATCTGGGGCCAACGTCCTGACTTTC
>TRBV5-6|15|-|TRBJ2-1|TRBD2
CASSLTGLAGEEQFF
TGTGCCAGCAGCTTGACGGGACTAGCGGGAGAGGAGCAGTTCTTC
>TRBV28|15|-|TRBJ1-1|TRBD1
CASSRTGGWNTEAFF
TGTGCCAGCAGTCGAACAGGGGGCTGGAACACTGAAGCTTTCTTT
>TRBV2|12|-|TRBJ1-2|-
CASSGERYGYTF
TGTGCCAGCAGTGGGGAGAGATATGGCTACACCTTC
>TRBV5-6|14|few|TRBJ1-2|TRBD1
CASSGTGRNYGYTF
TGTGCCAGCAGTGGGACAGGCCGAAACTATGGCTACACCTTC